Following are 21 T cell receptor beta chains from one sample sequenced in a study of CD8+ T cells in alopecia areata. The treatment: oral pan-JAK inhibitor, 5-10 mg twice daily. Isolated RNA was reverse transcribed into cDNA used as the sequencing template. Profiling relied on immunoSEQ multiplex PCR, and the TCRdb table lists in-frame clones only, not all of them. The sample lists 150,000 or so clones, 50% to 70% occurring once. The starting material was CD4+ T cells sorted from blood, obtained at week 4, from a patient treated with tofacitinib. All receptors come from a human donor with alopecia areata.

This clone was seen more than once but under ten times. V usage is TRBV29-1 and J usage is TRBJ1-2, with a possible D match to TRBD1 (5 bases). The V and J ends lost 2 bases and 6 bases respectively, with 13 bases between them. Germline CDR1 SQVTM, CDR2 ANQGSEA. This CDR3 comprises 13 residues. The CDR3 nucleotides are TGCAGCGTTGAATCGGTCGGGGGAGATGGCTACACCTTC. It codes for CSVESVGGDGYTF.

The chain uses TRBV10-3 and TRBJ1-2; D might be TRBD1 (5 bases). Germline V CDR1 and CDR2: ENHRY, SYGVKD. The CDR3 consists of 15 residues. V shed 7 bases and J shed 1 base, with 16 bases lying between them. Written as DNA, the CDR3 is TGTGCCATCAAGGATCCGGGACGCCTTAACTATGGCTACACCTTC. Translating it yields CAIKDPGRLNYGYTF.

This clone was counted a single time. The V call is TRBV30, the J call TRBJ1-1; D is unresolved. CDR1 is GTSNPN, CDR2 SVGIG, per germline (reference sequence). The CDR3 sequence is 14 residues long. V shed 0 bases and J shed 3 bases, with 11 bases lying between them. CDR3 in amino acids: CAWSVPIRDTEAFF. CDR3 DNA sequence: TGTGCCTGGAGTGTACCAATCCGGGACACTGAAGCTTTCTTT.

The rearrangement links TRBV5-1 to TRBJ1-5; the D is unclear. Germline CDR1 is SGHRS and CDR2 is YFSETQ. The CDR3 extends over 13 amino acids. V was clipped by 5 bases and J by 6 bases, with 12 bases between them. In DNA, the CDR3 is TGCGCCAGCAGTACGGAGGGAGGTCAGCCCCAGCATTTT. This sequence encodes CASSTEGGQPQHF.

The chain has TRBV29-1 and TRBJ2-5; D unresolved. The CDR3 is made up of 10 amino acids. V gave up 7 bases and J gave up 3 bases, with 6 bases separating them. The germline gives CDR1 SQVTM, CDR2 ANQGSEA. For the CDR3, the DNA is TGCAGCGGGGCAGAAGAGACCCAGTACTTC. This codes for CSGAEETQYF. The variable domain in full, with the rest retrieved from reference TRBV29-1 and TRBJ2-5, is SAVISQKPSRDICQRGTSLTIQCQVDSQVTMMFWYRQQPGQSLTLIATANQGSEATYESGFVIDKFPISRPNLTFSTLTVSNMSPEDSSIYLCSGAEETQYFGPGTRLLVL.

The V and J genes are TRBV5-1 and TRBJ1-1; no clear D gene. CDR3 length: 15 amino acids. V lost 0 bases and J 4 bases, leaving 13 bases between the germline ends. Per germline, CDR1 SGHRS and CDR2 YFSETQ. CDR3 sequence: CASSLEWGSSTEAFF. As DNA, the CDR3 is TGCGCCAGCAGCTTGGAGTGGGGAAGTAGCACTGAAGCTTTCTTT.

The genes are TRBV9 and TRBJ2-7; 9 bases align to TRBD2. From germline, CDR1 is SGDLS and CDR2 YYNGEE. CDR3 size: 13 residues. V lost 3 bases to trimming and J lost 5 bases; unmatched junction nucleotides: 3. The CDR3 DNA is TGTGCCAGCAGCGAGGGACTAGCCCACGAGCAGTACTTC. Translation: CASSEGLAHEQYF.

The rearrangement uses TRBV4-1 and TRBJ2-1; no firm D call. The CDR3 length is 16 residues. V lost 3 bases and J lost 5, with 17 bases in between. The germline gives CDR1 MGHRA, CDR2 YSYEKL. CDR3 nucleotides: TGCGCCAGCAGCCAGCCCCGGGTCAAAACCAACAATGAGCAGTTCTTC. This codes for CASSQPRVKTNNEQFF.

The V and J genes are TRBV29-1 and TRBJ2-5; tentatively, D is TRBD1 (5 bases). In germline, CDR1 is SQVTM, CDR2 ANQGSEA. CDR3 size: 13 residues. V was pared by 1 base and J by 2 bases, with 8 bases between. The CDR3 sequence: CSVEAQAQETQYF. DNA for the CDR3: TGCAGCGTTGAAGCACAGGCTCAAGAGACCCAGTACTTC.

This chain uses TRBV29-1 with TRBJ2-5, with 8 bases aligning to TRBD1. Per the germline V gene, CDR1 is SQVTM and CDR2 is ANQGSEA. This CDR3 has 15 amino acids. Trimming took 4 bases from V and 5 from J; bases not matched to a gene: 12. This chain's CDR3 is CSVVPGGAGSETQYF. The CDR3 region has the DNA TGCAGCGTTGTCCCAGGGGGCGCGGGGAGTGAGACCCAGTACTTC. Full variable domain (rest looked up from reference TRBV29-1 and TRBJ2-5): SAVISQKPSRDICQRGTSLTIQCQVDSQVTMMFWYRQQPGQSLTLIATANQGSEATYESGFVIDKFPISRPNLTFSTLTVSNMSPEDSSIYLCSVVPGGAGSETQYFGPGTRLLVL.

The rearrangement uses TRBV10-3 and TRBJ2-5; 7 bases align to TRBD1. Germline V CDR1 and CDR2: ENHRY, SYGVKD. V shed 3 bases and J 2 bases; nucleotides not matched to a gene: 6. This CDR3 comprises 15 residues. CDR3 in amino acids: CAISDAMGQQETQYF. CDR3 bases: TGTGCCATCAGTGACGCTATGGGACAGCAAGAGACCCAGTACTTC.

The chain couples TRBV5-1 to TRBJ1-6; D is undetermined. Germline values: CDR1 SGHRS, CDR2 YFSETQ. The CDR3 extends over 15 amino acids. V shed 0 bases and J shed 6 bases, with 10 bases lying between them. In nucleotides, the CDR3 is TGCGCCAGCAGCTTGGCCCCCAAGAGTAATTCACCCCTCCACTTT. Residues: CASSLAPKSNSPLHF. The complete variable domain, with remaining parts taken from reference TRBV5-1 and TRBJ1-6, reads KAGVTQTPRYLIKTRGQQVTLSCSPISGHRSVSWYQQTPGQGLQFLFEYFSETQRNKGNFPGRFSGRQFSNSRSEMNVSTLELGDSALYLCASSLAPKSNSPLHFGNGTRLTVT.

The genes are TRBV7-7 and TRBJ2-5, with D uncertain. The CDR3 totals 10 residues. The germline gives CDR1 SSHAT, CDR2 FNYEAQ (reference sequence). CDR3 protein: CALGFETQYF. The CDR3 DNA reads as TGTGCTCTGGGTTTCGAGACCCAGTACTTC.

This clone was detected a few times. Other nucleotide sequences from this sample produce the same CDR3. The chain links TRBV29-1 to TRBJ2-7, with TRBD1 identical over 11 bases. This CDR3 contains 12 residues. V shed 6 bases, J shed 4 bases, and the junction held 2 bases outside the gene matches. Germline loops: CDR1 SQVTM, CDR2 ANQGSEA. The CDR3 sequence is CSVGTGGYEQYF. The CDR3 nucleotides read TGCAGCGTGGGGACAGGGGGGTACGAGCAGTACTTC.

This clone was seen a few times. The V and J genes are TRBV13 and TRBJ2-5, with 11 positions matching TRBD2. V was clipped by 5 bases and J by 3 bases; unmatched bases: 8. This CDR3 region has 16 residues. Germline CDR1 PRHDT, CDR2 FYEKMQ (reference sequence). Written as DNA, the CDR3 is TGTGCCAGCAGCCTAAGCATACTAGCGGGGGAAGAGACCCAGTACTTC. Amino acid sequence: CASSLSILAGEETQYF.

This clone was recorded once. The chain joins TRBV29-1 to TRBJ2-5, with D perhaps matching TRBD1 (5 bases). CDR3 length: 13 amino acids. CDR1 is SQVTM and CDR2 is ANQGSEA in the germline V gene. The V end was cut by 6 bases, the J end by 5 bases, with 16 bases between. For the CDR3, the DNA is TGCAGCGTGCTGGGGCTTGGATGGGAGACCCAGTACTTC. Protein sequence: CSVLGLGWETQYF.

This clone was seen more than once but under ten times. As DNA, the CDR3 is TGTGCCAGCAGGGGGAGGGGACAGGGGGCCCAGCATTTT. It encodes CASRGRGQGAQHF. The chain links TRBV27 to TRBJ1-5; 11 bases are shared with TRBD1. This CDR3 is built from 13 residues. V trimming: 6 bases; J trimming: 11 bases; junction bases outside the gene matches: 6. In germline, CDR1 is MNHEY, CDR2 SMNVEV (reference sequence).

In this sample, this clone turned up many times. The chain couples TRBV6-1 to TRBJ2-5, with TRBD2 matching over 10 bases. The germline V gene encodes CDR1 MNHNS and CDR2 SASEGT. This CDR3 contains 16 residues. Trimming cost V 4 bases and J 5 bases; bases outside gene matches: 10. The CDR3 DNA follows: TGTGCCAGCAGTGTGGCCCTAGCGGGGGCGGGGGAGACCCAGTACTTC. Its protein is CASSVALAGAGETQYF.

This clone was picked up one time. The chain couples TRBV30 to TRBJ1-3, with D uncertain. Per germline, CDR1 GTSNPN and CDR2 SVGIG (reference sequence). V was cut by 0 bases and J by 0 bases, with 6 bases left in between. The CDR3 extends over 14 amino acids. The CDR3 protein is CAWSVSISGNTIYF. Here the CDR3 DNA reads TGTGCCTGGAGTGTTTCCATCTCTGGAAACACCATATATTTT.

This clone was observed once. The chain is built from TRBV9 and TRBJ1-2; D is ambiguous. This CDR3 spans 15 amino acids. CDR1 is SGDLS, CDR2 YYNGEE, per germline. V was clipped by 0 bases and J by 4 bases, with 13 bases between them. In DNA form, the CDR3 reads TGTGCCAGCAGCGTAGAGGCCACCACGGGCTATGGCTACACCTTC. This gives the protein CASSVEATTGYGYTF.

V is TRBV6-5 and J is TRBJ2-2; no firm D call. The CDR3 runs to 14 residues. Germline-derived CDR1 and CDR2 are MNHEY and SVGAGI. V was cut by 6 bases and J by 3 bases, with 11 bases left in between. The CDR3 is CASRPSIDTGELFF. CDR3 DNA sequence: TGTGCCAGCAGACCTTCGATCGACACCGGGGAGCTGTTTTTT.